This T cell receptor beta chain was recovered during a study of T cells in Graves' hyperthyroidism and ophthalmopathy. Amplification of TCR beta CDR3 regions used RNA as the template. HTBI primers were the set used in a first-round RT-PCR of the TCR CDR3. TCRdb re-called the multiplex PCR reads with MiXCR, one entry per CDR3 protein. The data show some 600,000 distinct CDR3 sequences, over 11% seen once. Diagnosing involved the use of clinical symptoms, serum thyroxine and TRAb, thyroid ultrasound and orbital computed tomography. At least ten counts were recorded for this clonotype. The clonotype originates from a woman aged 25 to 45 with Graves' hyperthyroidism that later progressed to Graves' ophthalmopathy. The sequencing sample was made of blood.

In DNA form, the CDR3 reads TGCAGTGCTCCGAGTGGAGGGAGCGGGAGGGCTAATGAGCAGTTCTTC. Encoded protein: CSAPSGGSGRANEQFF. The gene calls are TRBV20-1 and TRBJ2-1; 10 positions agree with TRBD2. The junction had 14 bases not matched to a gene; V was cut back by 5 bases and J by 7 bases. From germline, CDR1 is DFQATT and CDR2 SNEGSKA (reference sequence). This CDR3 is built from 16 residues.